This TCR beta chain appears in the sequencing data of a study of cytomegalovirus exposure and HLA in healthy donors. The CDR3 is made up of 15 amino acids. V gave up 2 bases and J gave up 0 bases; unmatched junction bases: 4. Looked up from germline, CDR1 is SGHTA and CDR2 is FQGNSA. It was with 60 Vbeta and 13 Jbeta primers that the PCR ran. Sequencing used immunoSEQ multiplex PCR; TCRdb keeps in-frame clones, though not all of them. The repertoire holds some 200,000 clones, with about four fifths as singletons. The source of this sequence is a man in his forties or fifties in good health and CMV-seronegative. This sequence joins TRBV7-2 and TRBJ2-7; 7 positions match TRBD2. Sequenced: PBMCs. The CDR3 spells CASSLWGGPSYEQYF. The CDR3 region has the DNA TGTGCCAGCAGCTTATGGGGAGGGCCCTCCTACGAGCAGTACTTC.